A selection of T cell receptor beta chains follows, all from one sample in a study of blood T cell repertoires in COVID-19. Profiling relied on immunoSEQ multiplex PCR, and the TCRdb table lists in-frame clones only, not all of them. The sample includes tens of thousands of clones, more than 80% of them seen just once. Sequencing used peripheral blood. The receptor set was obtained from a man aged 45-65 years with COVID-19, enrolled during active disease. Both conserved end residues are part of each CDR3.

V gene	J gene	CDR3 protein
TRBV3-1/TRBV3-2	TRBJ2-6	CASSQDGTGGKLLTF
TRBV4-3	TRBJ1-1	CASSPHRYTEAFF
TRBV5-1	TRBJ2-2	CASRPGQSGELFF
TRBV7-8	TRBJ1-1	CASSTQQDTEAFF
TRBV5-1	TRBJ2-3	CASSFRGQGAPDTQYF
TRBV6-2/TRBV6-3	TRBJ2-2	CASSLGTGGAGELFF
TRBV2	TRBJ1-4	CASREAQTNEKLFF
TRBV5-4	TRBJ1-2	CASRTPSFTYTF
TRBV18	TRBJ2-5	CASSPGQEETQYF
TRBV14	TRBJ1-1	CASSQVENEAFF